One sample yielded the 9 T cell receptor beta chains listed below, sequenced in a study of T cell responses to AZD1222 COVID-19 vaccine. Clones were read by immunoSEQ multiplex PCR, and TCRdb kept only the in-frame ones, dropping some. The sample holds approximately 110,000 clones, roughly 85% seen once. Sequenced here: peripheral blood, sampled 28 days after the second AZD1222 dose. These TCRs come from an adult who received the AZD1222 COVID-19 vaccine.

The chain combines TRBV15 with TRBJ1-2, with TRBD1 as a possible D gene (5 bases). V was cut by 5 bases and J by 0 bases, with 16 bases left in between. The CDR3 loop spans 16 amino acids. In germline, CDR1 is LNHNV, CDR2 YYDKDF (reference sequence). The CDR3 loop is CATSVTGLDTNYGYTF. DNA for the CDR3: TGTGCCACCAGCGTAACGGGACTAGATACTAACTATGGCTACACCTTC.

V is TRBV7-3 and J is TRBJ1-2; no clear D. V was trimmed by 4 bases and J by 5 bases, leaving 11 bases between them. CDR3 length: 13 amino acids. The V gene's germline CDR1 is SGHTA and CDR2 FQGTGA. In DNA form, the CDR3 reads TGTGCCAGCAGCTCCCGAGCTGGGTATGGCTACACCTTC. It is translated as CASSSRAGYGYTF.

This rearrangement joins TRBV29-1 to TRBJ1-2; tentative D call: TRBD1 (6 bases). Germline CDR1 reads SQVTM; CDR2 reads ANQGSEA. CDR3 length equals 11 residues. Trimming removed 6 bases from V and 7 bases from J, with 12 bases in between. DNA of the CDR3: TGCAGCGTAGGGACAACCTCTGGCTACACCTTC. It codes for CSVGTTSGYTF.

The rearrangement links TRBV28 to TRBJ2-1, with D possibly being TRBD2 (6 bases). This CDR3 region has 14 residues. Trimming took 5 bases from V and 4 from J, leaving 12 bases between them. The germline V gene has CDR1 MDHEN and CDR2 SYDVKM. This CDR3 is CASSPPREYNEQFF. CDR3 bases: TGTGCCAGCAGTCCCCCCCGGGAGTACAATGAGCAGTTCTTC. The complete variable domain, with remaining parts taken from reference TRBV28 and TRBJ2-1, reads DVKVTQSSRYLVKRTGEKVFLECVQDMDHENMFWYRQDPGLGLRLIYFSYDVKMKEKGDIPEGYSVSREKKERFSLILESASTNQTSMYLCASSPPREYNEQFFGPGTRLTVL.

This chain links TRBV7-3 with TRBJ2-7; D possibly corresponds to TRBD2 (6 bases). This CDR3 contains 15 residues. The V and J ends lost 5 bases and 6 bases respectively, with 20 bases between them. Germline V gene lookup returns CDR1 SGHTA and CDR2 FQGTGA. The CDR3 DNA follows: TGTGCCAGCAGCCCAGCCGGAGGGCCCTCGAGCGAGCAGTACTTC. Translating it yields CASSPAGGPSSEQYF.

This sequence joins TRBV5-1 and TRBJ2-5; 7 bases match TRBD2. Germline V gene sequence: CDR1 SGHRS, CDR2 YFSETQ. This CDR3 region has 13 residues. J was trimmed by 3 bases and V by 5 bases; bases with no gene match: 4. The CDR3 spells CASRVLAEETQYF. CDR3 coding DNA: TGCGCCAGCAGGGTTCTAGCGGAAGAGACCCAGTACTTC.

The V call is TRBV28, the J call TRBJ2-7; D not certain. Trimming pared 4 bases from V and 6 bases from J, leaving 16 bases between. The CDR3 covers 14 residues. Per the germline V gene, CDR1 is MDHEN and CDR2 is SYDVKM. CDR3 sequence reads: CASSSAPVSGEQYF. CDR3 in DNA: TGTGCCAGCAGTTCAGCCCCCGTTAGTGGCGAGCAGTACTTC.

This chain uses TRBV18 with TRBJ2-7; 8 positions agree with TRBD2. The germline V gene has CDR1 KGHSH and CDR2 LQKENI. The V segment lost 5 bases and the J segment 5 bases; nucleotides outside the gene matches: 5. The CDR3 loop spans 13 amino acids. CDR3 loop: CASSSGTRDEQYF. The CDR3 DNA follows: TGTGCCAGCTCATCCGGGACTAGGGACGAGCAGTACTTC.

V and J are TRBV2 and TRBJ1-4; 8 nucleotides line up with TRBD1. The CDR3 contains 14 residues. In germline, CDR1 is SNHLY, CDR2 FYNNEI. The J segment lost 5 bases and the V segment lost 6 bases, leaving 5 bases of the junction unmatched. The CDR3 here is CASRTGQGNEKLFF. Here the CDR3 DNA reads TGTGCCAGCAGGACAGGACAGGGCAATGAAAAACTGTTTTTT.